This TCR beta chain emerged from a study of blood T cell repertoires in COVID-19. Looking at the study overall: Samples of COVID-19 (acute and convalescent) were obtained from the United States, Italy and Spain. From T cells, B-cell-depleted T cells, or PBMCs came the material, which was cDNA or gDNA.

This clone was found once. Trimming left V 3 bases short and J 4 bases short, with 12 bases between. CDR3 length: 15 residues. Germline CDR1 is MGHDK and CDR2 is SYGVNS. In the original processing: Amplification with reference gene primers provided the estimates of nucleated cell counts. Libraries were prepared by immunoSEQ multiplex PCR; TCRdb keeps only in-frame clonotypes and omits some of them. V and J calls and clone size are as listed in that table; D and trimming were resolved from the DNA. Here the sample spans under 300,000 clones, about 85% being singletons. The clonotype was recovered from a man aged 25 to 45 who had recovered from COVID-19. This chain connects TRBV25-1 to TRBJ2-2; tentative D call: TRBD2 (6 bases). The material sequenced was peripheral blood. The CDR3 reads CASSDFRGITGELFF. The DNA of the CDR3 is TGTGCCAGCAGTGATTTTCGGGGGATCACCGGGGAGCTGTTTTTT. Drawing the rest from reference TRBV25-1 and TRBJ2-2, the complete variable domain is EADIYQTPRYLVIGTGKKITLECSQTMGHDKMYWYQQDPGMELHLIHYSYGVNSTEKGDLSSESTVSRIRTEHFPLTLESARPSHTSQYLCASSDFRGITGELFFGEGSRLTVL.